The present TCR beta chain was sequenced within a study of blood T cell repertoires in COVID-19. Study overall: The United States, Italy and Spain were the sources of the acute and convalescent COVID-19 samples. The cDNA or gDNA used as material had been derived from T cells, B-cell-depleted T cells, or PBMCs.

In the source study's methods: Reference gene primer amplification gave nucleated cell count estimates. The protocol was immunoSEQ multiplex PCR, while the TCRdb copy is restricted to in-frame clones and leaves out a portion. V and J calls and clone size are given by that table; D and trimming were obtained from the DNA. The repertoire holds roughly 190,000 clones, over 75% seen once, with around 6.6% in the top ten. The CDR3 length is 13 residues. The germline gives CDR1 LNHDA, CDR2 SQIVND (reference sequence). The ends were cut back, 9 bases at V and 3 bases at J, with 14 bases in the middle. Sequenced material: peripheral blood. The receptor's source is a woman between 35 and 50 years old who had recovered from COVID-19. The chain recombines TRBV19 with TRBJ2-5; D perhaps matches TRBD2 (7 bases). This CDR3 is CASRGGGEETQYF. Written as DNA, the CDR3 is TGTGCCAGCAGAGGGGGGGGAGAAGAGACCCAGTACTTC.